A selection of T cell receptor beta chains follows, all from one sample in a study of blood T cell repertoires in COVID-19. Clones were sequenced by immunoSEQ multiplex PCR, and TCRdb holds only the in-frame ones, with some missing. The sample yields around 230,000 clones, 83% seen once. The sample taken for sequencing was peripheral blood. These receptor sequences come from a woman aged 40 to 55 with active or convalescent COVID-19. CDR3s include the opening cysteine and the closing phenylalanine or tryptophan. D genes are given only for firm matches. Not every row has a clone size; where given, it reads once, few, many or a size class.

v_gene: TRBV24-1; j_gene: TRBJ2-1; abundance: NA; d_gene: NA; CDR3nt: TGTGCCACCAGTCGTGGCAGGGACTCCTACAATGAGCAGTTCTTC; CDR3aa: CATSRGRDSYNEQFF
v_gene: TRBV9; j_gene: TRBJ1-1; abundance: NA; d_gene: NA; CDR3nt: TGTGCCAGCAGCGTAGCCCCCCGTGGGAGCACTGAAGCTTTCTTT; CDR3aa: CASSVAPRGSTEAFF
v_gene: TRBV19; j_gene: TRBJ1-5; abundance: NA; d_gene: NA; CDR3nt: TGTGCCAGTAGTATAGTTAACAGGTATCAGCCCCAGCATTTT; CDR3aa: CASSIVNRYQPQHF
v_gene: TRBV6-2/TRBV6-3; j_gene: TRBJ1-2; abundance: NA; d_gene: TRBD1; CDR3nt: TGTGCCAGCAGTTACTCTGACAGGGCGGGTGGCTACACCTTC; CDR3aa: CASSYSDRAGGYTF
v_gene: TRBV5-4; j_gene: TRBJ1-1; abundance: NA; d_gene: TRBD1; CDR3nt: TGTGCCAGCAGCCGCGGGACAGGGGGTGAAGCTTTCTTT; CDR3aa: CASSRGTGGEAFF
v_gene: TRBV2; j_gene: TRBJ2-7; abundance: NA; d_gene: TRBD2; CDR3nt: TGTGCCAGCAGTCATGAGACTAGCCCCTCCTACGAGCAGTACTTC; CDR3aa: CASSHETSPSYEQYF
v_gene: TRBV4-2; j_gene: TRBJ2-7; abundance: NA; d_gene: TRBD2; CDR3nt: TGTGCCAGCAGCCAAGGCGACACACCCCCCCACCCGGCGGGAGGGCTGGAGCAGTACTTC; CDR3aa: CASSQGDTPPHPAGGLEQYF
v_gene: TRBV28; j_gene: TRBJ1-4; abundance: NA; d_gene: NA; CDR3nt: TGTGCCAGCAGTTTCAGGGGACATAATGAAAAACTGTTTTTT; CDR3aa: CASSFRGHNEKLFF
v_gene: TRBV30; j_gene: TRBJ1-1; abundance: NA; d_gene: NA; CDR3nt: TGTGCCTGGACGTGGGGGGGCGGGAACACTGAAGCTTTCTTT; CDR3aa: CAWTWGGGNTEAFF
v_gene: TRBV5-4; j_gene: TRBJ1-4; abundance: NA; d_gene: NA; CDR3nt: TGTGCCAGCAGCTTGGGGGGAGGAGAAGAAAAACTGTTTTTT; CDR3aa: CASSLGGGEEKLFF
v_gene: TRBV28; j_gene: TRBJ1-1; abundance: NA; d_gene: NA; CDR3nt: TGTGCCAGCAGCCAAGCGAGCACTGAAGCTTTCTTT; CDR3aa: CASSQASTEAFF
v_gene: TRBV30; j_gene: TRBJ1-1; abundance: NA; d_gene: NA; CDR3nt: TGTGCCTGGAGTGTTGGGGGGAGGTCTGAAGCTTTCTTT; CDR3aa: CAWSVGGRSEAFF
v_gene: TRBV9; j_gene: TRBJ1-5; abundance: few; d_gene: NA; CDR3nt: TGTGCCAGCAGCGTGGAGGGAAGTGCCTATCAGCCCCAGCATTTT; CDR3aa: CASSVEGSAYQPQHF